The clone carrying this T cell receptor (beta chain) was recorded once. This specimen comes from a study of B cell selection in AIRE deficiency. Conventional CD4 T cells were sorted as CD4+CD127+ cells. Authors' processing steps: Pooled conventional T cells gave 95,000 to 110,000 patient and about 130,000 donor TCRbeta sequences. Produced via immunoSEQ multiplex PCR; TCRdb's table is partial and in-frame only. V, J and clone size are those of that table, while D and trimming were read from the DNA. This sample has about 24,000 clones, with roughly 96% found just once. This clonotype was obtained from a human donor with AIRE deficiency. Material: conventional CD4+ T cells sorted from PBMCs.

CDR3 region: CASSLVVGGTYGYTF. DNA of the CDR3: TGTGCCAGCAGCTTAGTAGTAGGGGGGACCTATGGCTACACCTTC. The rearrangement links TRBV7-6 to TRBJ1-2; weak D call: TRBD1 (6 bases). Germline lookup yields CDR1 SGHVS and CDR2 FNYEAQ. The CDR3 sequence is 15 residues long. Trimming left V 1 base short and J 4 bases short, with 13 bases between.